A selection of T cell receptor beta chains follows, all from one sample in a study of blood T cell repertoires in COVID-19. TCRdb's table, derived via immunoSEQ multiplex PCR, lists solely in-frame clones and lacks some. The table has around 250,000 clones, approximately 85% seen once. Sample: peripheral blood. The receptors originated from an older man with acute or convalescent COVID-19. CDR3s include the opening cysteine and the closing phenylalanine or tryptophan. Fields, in order: CDR3 DNA, CDR3 protein, clone size, D gene, J gene, V gene. D genes are given only for firm matches. Clone size appears in some rows only: once, few, many, or a class for an expanded clone.

TGTGCCAGCAGCTTAGGACGACTTTCTAGTCAGCCCCAGCATTTT	CASSLGRLSSQPQHF	once	-	TRBJ1-5	TRBV7-2
TGTGCCAGTAGTCCCGCCGGGACTAGCAACTACAATGAGCAGTTCTTC	CASSPAGTSNYNEQFF	-	TRBD2	TRBJ2-1	TRBV19
TGTGCCAGCAGTGGGGACAGCTCTGGAAACACCATATATTTT	CASSGDSSGNTIYF	-	TRBD1	TRBJ1-3	TRBV2
TGTGCCAGCAGCCAGGGACAGGGCATATTTGAAGCTTTCTTT	CASSQGQGIFEAFF	-	TRBD1	TRBJ1-1	TRBV11-1
TGTGCCAGCCTGGCGGGGGGAAGCAATGAGCAGTTCTTC	CASLAGGSNEQFF	-	TRBD2	TRBJ2-1	TRBV4-2
TGTGCCAGCAGCTTAGCACAGATGAACACTGAAGCTTTCTTT	CASSLAQMNTEAFF	once	-	TRBJ1-1	TRBV7-2
TGCAGTGCTAGTTCGGCCTCCAGGGGCCCGAATCAGCCCCAGCATTTT	CSASSASRGPNQPQHF	-	-	TRBJ1-5	TRBV20-1
TGTGCCAGCAGTTTCTCACAGGCTAATTCACCCCTCCACTTT	CASSFSQANSPLHF	-	-	TRBJ1-6	TRBV27
TGTGCCAGCTCACCGGACAGGGGGCGGGCCACTGAAGCTTTCTTT	CASSPDRGRATEAFF	-	TRBD1	TRBJ1-1	TRBV18
TGCGCCAGCGGGCTGGACAGGAACACCGGGGAGCTGTTTTTT	CASGLDRNTGELFF	-	-	TRBJ2-2	TRBV4-3
TGTGCCAGCAGCCAAGTTTCAGGGCGGACTGAAGCTTTCTTT	CASSQVSGRTEAFF	-	-	TRBJ1-1	TRBV3-1/TRBV3-2
TGTGCCAGCAGCCTGCAGGGGAGTGAGACCCAGTACTTC	CASSLQGSETQYF	-	-	TRBJ2-5	TRBV11-3
TGCGCCAGCAGCCCCCGACAGTACCACGAGCAGTACTTC	CASSPRQYHEQYF	-	-	TRBJ2-7	TRBV5-1
TGCGCCAGCAGCGTAACGACAGGCGACACTGAAGCTTTCTTT	CASSVTTGDTEAFF	-	-	TRBJ1-1	TRBV5-1
TGTGCCAGCAGCCAGACAGGGGGAAACACCATATATTTT	CASSQTGGNTIYF	-	TRBD1	TRBJ1-3	TRBV3-1/TRBV3-2
TGTGCCAGTAGTTCGGGGACAGGGTTAGGAGCTTTCTTT	CASSSGTGLGAFF	-	TRBD1	TRBJ1-1	TRBV19
TGTGCCAGCAGCGTACAGGGAGGGGGGGGCTACAATGAGCAGTTCTTC	CASSVQGGGGYNEQFF	-	-	TRBJ2-1	TRBV9
TGTGCCAGCAGCCGGACACTCAACACTGAAGCTTTCTTT	CASSRTLNTEAFF	-	-	TRBJ1-1	TRBV6-5
TGTGCCACCCAAGAGGTTTTCAATCAGCCCCAGCATTTT	CATQEVFNQPQHF	-	-	TRBJ1-5	TRBV6-5
TGTGCCAGCAGTTCCCCAAAGACAGGGGTTTCCTACGAGCAGTACTTC	CASSSPKTGVSYEQYF	once	TRBD1	TRBJ2-7	TRBV6-2/TRBV6-3
TGTGCCAGCAGCCAAGGAGGCGGTGGCTACACCTTC	CASSQGGGGYTF	-	-	TRBJ1-2	TRBV3-1/TRBV3-2
TGTGCCAGCAAGTGGCAGGGGGCTTTTTCCGGGGAGCTGTTTTTT	CASKWQGAFSGELFF	-	TRBD1	TRBJ2-2	TRBV28
TGTGCCAGCAGTTTATCAGGGGGCGGTGGCTACACCTTC	CASSLSGGGGYTF	-	TRBD1	TRBJ1-2	TRBV28
TGCGCCAGCCGGGGGGGCGACCGCTACGAGCAGTACTTC	CASRGGDRYEQYF	few	TRBD2	TRBJ2-7	TRBV4-1
TGTGCCAGCAGGGGGGGACTACCCACAGATACGCAGTATTTT	CASRGGLPTDTQYF	once	TRBD2	TRBJ2-3	TRBV11-3
TGTGCCAGCAGCGTAGCTACAGGGGCAGATACGCAGTATTTT	CASSVATGADTQYF	-	TRBD1	TRBJ2-3	TRBV9
TGTGCCAGCAGTCCCATAGGGACTAGAGACAATGAGCAGTTCTTC	CASSPIGTRDNEQFF	-	TRBD2	TRBJ2-1	TRBV28
TGTGCCAGCACCCAGCGGGTAGGCCTCAATAGCAATCAGCCCCAGCATTTT	CASTQRVGLNSNQPQHF	-	-	TRBJ1-5	TRBV28